A single sample is the source of the 27 T cell receptor beta chains below, sequenced in a study of T-cell reconstitution after alpha-beta-depleted transplantation in children. The TCRbeta library incorporated unique molecular identifiers. TCRdb independently ran MiXCR on the PCR reads; one entry per CDR3 protein. The sample holds some 590,000 distinct CDR3 sequences, 10% to 13% seen once. Material: PBMCs from the stem cell graft donor, obtained from the stem cell graft. Source of these receptors: a human donor who donated a stem cell graft to a child with acute myeloid leukemia.

The rearrangement joins TRBV20-1 to TRBJ2-7; 13 nucleotides match TRBD2. The CDR3 runs 16 residues. The germline gives CDR1 DFQATT, CDR2 SNEGSKA (reference sequence). V trimming: 4 bases; J trimming: 1 base; junction bases outside the gene matches: 7. CDR3 protein: CSAKLAGGQFSYEQYF. For the CDR3, the DNA is TGCAGTGCTAAACTAGCGGGAGGGCAATTTTCCTACGAGCAGTACTTC.

The genes are TRBV21-1 and TRBJ1-1. TRBV21-1 is annotated as a pseudogene. This CDR3 is 16 amino acids long. The CDR3 DNA follows: TGTGCCAGCAGCAACGTGGGTCCTGACATGAACACTGAAGCTTTCTTT. It yields the protein CASSNVGPDMNTEAFF.

This clonotype came up many times. This rearrangement joins TRBV19 to TRBJ2-1, with D tentatively TRBD2 (6 bases). Germline CDR1 is LNHDA and CDR2 is SQIVND (reference sequence). Between the trimmed V and J ends, which lost 7 bases and 9 bases, there was a span of 10 bases. This CDR3 has 11 residues. This CDR3 reads CASKWGGEQFF. The CDR3 DNA is TGTGCCAGTAAATGGGGAGGTGAGCAGTTCTTC.

This chain links TRBV28 with TRBJ1-5, with TRBD1 matching over 9 bases. With V trimmed by 5 bases and J by 1 base, 6 bases remained unmatched. In germline, CDR1 is MDHEN, CDR2 SYDVKM. This CDR3 comprises 16 residues. In nucleotides, the CDR3 is TGTGCCAGCAGTGGGGGGACAGGGCGAAGCAATCAGCCCCAGCATTTT. Its translation is CASSGGTGRSNQPQHF.

This clonotype was seen ten or more times. This chain joins TRBV28 and TRBJ2-7; TRBD1 or TRBD2 may be the D gene (5 bases each). V dropped 4 bases and J dropped 6 bases, with 16 bases sitting between them. The CDR3 loop spans 14 amino acids. The V gene's germline CDR1 is MDHEN and CDR2 SYDVKM. In DNA, the CDR3 is TGTGCCAGCAGTTCCCGTTTGAGGGGTGGCGAGCAGTACTTC. This sequence encodes CASSSRLRGGEQYF.

Details on this clonotype: Germline and junction disagree at one end, which may indicate a read error. The chain uses TRBV25-1 and TRBJ1-1, with TRBD1 identical over 8 bases. There are 15 residues in the CDR3. Germline lookup yields CDR1 MGHDK and CDR2 SYGVNS. DNA for the CDR3: TGTGCCAGAAGTGACTGGGACAGGAGTAACACTGAAGCTTTCTTT. Translation gives CARSDWDRSNTEAFF.

This clonotype turned up a few times. The chain recombines TRBV7-3 with TRBJ2-5, with TRBD2 as a possible D gene (5 bases). CDR3 length equals 15 residues. The V gene lost 3 bases and the J gene lost 0 bases, with 11 bases spanning the gap. The germline V gene encodes CDR1 SGHTA and CDR2 FQGTGA. The CDR3 region is CASSFYPGYQETQYF. The CDR3 DNA reads TGTGCCAGCAGCTTCTACCCGGGGTACCAAGAGACCCAGTACTTC.

This clonotype was observed a handful of times. For the CDR3, the DNA is TGTGCCAGCAGCGTCTCTCCCCTAGCGAACCAAGAGACCCAGTACTTC. Amino acid sequence: CASSVSPLANQETQYF. The chain has TRBV9 and TRBJ2-5; a weak D match, TRBD2 (6 bases). The CDR3 covers 16 residues. Germline CDR1 SGDLS, CDR2 YYNGEE. V lost 2 bases and J lost 0, with 14 bases in between.

The rearrangement uses TRBV9 and TRBJ2-7; the match to TRBD2 covers 15 bases. Germline assignment: CDR1 SGDLS and CDR2 YYNGEE. V lost 2 bases and J lost 7; bases outside the gene matches: 4. The CDR3 contains 15 residues. The CDR3 bases are TGTGCCAGCAGCGTCGGACTAGCGGGAGGGTGGGAGCAGTACTTC. It is translated as CASSVGLAGGWEQYF.

The sample holds many counts of this clonotype. This chain joins TRBV20-1 and TRBJ2-6, with D possibly being TRBD2 (6 bases). This CDR3 is built from 12 residues. Per germline, CDR1 DFQATT and CDR2 SNEGSKA (reference sequence). The chain's CDR3 is CGTGAGANVLTF. The CDR3 DNA sequence: TGCGGGACTGGGGCTGGGGCCAACGTCCTGACTTTC.

In its sample, this clonotype was seen many times. This chain links TRBV20-1 with TRBJ2-3; 11 positions agree with TRBD2. Germline CDR1 is DFQATT and CDR2 is SNEGSKA (reference sequence). The ends lost 2 bases at V and 4 bases at J; junction bases unmatched: 14. CDR3 length: 18 residues. The CDR3 DNA reads TGCAGTGCTAGACGGGTCGGTGGTCTAGCGGGAGGTCCAGATACGCAGTATTTT. Translated: CSARRVGGLAGGPDTQYF.

V usage is TRBV18 and J usage is TRBJ2-1, with 11 bases fitting TRBD2. V shed 0 bases, J shed 4 bases, and the junction held 2 bases outside the gene matches. CDR1 is KGHSH and CDR2 is LQKENI in the germline V gene. The CDR3 length is 16 residues. The CDR3 nucleotides are TGTGCCAGCTCACCACCGGGACTAGCGGATTACAATGAGCAGTTCTTC. This encodes CASSPPGLADYNEQFF.

Worth noting for this clonotype: One junction end disagrees with the germline gene, perhaps due to a read error. The gene calls are TRBV7-9 and TRBJ2-1; 11 positions match TRBD2. Germline CDR1 is SEHNR and CDR2 is FQNEAQ (reference sequence). The CDR3 spans 15 residues. The CDR3 DNA is TGTGCCAGCAGCCTAGCGGGAGGTTCGGGCAATGAGCAGTTCTTC. Protein: CASSLAGGSGNEQFF.

This clonotype was observed a few times. This rearrangement joins TRBV14 to TRBJ1-1; weak D call: TRBD1 (6 bases). Germline CDR1 and CDR2: SGHDN and FVKESK. V lost 5 bases, J lost 3 bases, and 19 bases lay in between. The length of the CDR3 is 16 residues. The CDR3 loop is CASSTLTQGLDTEAFF. CDR3 coding DNA: TGTGCCAGCAGCACTCTAACACAGGGTTTGGACACTGAAGCTTTCTTT.

In its sample, this clonotype was seen many times. The chain couples TRBV29-1 to TRBJ2-3; 7 nucleotides line up with TRBD1. Losses at the gene ends were 7 bases for V and 2 bases for J; bases not matched to a gene: 3. The CDR3 consists of 12 residues. Germline loops: CDR1 SQVTM, CDR2 ANQGSEA. For the CDR3, the DNA is TGCAGCGAGACAGGGTACACAGATACGCAGTATTTT. Translating gives CSETGYTDTQYF.

The chain carries TRBV10-3 and TRBJ2-7; possibly TRBD1 for D (6 bases). This CDR3 contains 14 residues. Germline V gene lookup returns CDR1 ENHRY and CDR2 SYGVKD. Deletions cut 5 bases from V and 2 bases from J, with 13 bases between. The CDR3 region has the DNA TGTGCCATCAGTTCCCCCTCAGGGGCCTACGAGCAGTACTTC. Residues: CAISSPSGAYEQYF.

This clonotype was counted a few times. The CDR3 reads CASSPRREVTEAFF. The CDR3 region has the DNA TGTGCCAGCAGTCCCCGCAGGGAGGTCACTGAAGCTTTCTTT. The chain uses TRBV6-1 and TRBJ1-1, with D perhaps TRBD1 (5 bases). The CDR3 is 14 residues long. Per germline, CDR1 MNHNS and CDR2 SASEGT. V lost 5 bases and J 4 bases, leaving 14 bases between the germline ends.

The genes are TRBV12-3 or TRBV12-4 and TRBJ1-1; D is unresolved. V lost 4 bases and J 0 bases, leaving 9 bases between the germline ends. There are 14 residues in the CDR3. The CDR3 region has the DNA TGTGCCAGCAGTTCCGGATCCCTGAACACTGAAGCTTTCTTT. It yields the protein CASSSGSLNTEAFF.

The chain has TRBV30 and TRBJ2-2; 7 bases agree with TRBD1. Germline-derived CDR1 and CDR2 are GTSNPN and SVGIG (reference sequence). CDR3 length: 13 residues. The J segment lost 6 bases and the V segment lost 1 base, leaving 2 bases of the junction unmatched. As DNA, the CDR3 is TGTGCCTGGAGTGACAGGGGAGCCGGGGAGCTGTTTTTT. Protein: CAWSDRGAGELFF.

The chain links TRBV7-2 to TRBJ2-3, with D perhaps matching TRBD1 (5 bases). Germline CDR1 and CDR2: SGHTA and FQGNSA. Trimming stripped 5 bases from V and 6 bases from J, with 9 bases between. The CDR3 loop spans 12 amino acids. CDR3 loop: CASSEQVDTQYF. The CDR3 DNA reads TGTGCCAGCAGCGAACAGGTGGATACGCAGTATTTT. The whole variable domain, filled in from reference TRBV7-2 and TRBJ2-3, reads GAGVSQSPSNKVTEKGKDVELRCDPISGHTALYWYRQSLGQGLEFLIYFQGNSAPDKSGLPSDRFSAERTGGSVSTLTIQRTQQEDSAVYLCASSEQVDTQYFGPGTRLTVL.

Many counts were recorded for this clonotype. This chain joins TRBV20-1 and TRBJ2-1; 8 nucleotides agree with TRBD2. V trimming: 5 bases; J trimming: 1 base; junction bases outside the gene matches: 10. This CDR3 comprises 16 residues. Germline V gene sequence: CDR1 DFQATT, CDR2 SNEGSKA (reference sequence). The DNA of the CDR3 is TGCAGTGCTCCTCATAGCGGGGCCCAGTCCTACAATGAGCAGTTCTTC. It translates to CSAPHSGAQSYNEQFF.

This clonotype was detected a few times. This rearrangement joins TRBV20-1 to TRBJ2-1; D is possibly TRBD1 (5 bases). The V and J ends lost 1 base and 9 bases respectively, with 10 bases between them. Germline loops: CDR1 DFQATT, CDR2 SNEGSKA (reference sequence). This CDR3 is built from 12 residues. The CDR3 here is CSARAGYGEQFF. The CDR3 nucleotides are TGCAGTGCTAGAGCAGGGTATGGTGAGCAGTTCTTC.

The chain is built from TRBV4-3 and TRBJ1-3, with D hard to call. The CDR3 loop spans 15 amino acids. Germline-derived CDR1 and CDR2 are LGHNA and YSLEER. The V end was cut by 0 bases, the J end by 2 bases, with 8 bases between. Written as DNA, the CDR3 is TGCGCCAGCAGCCAAGACCGCAGACCTGGAAACACCATATATTTT. This encodes CASSQDRRPGNTIYF.

Remarks on this clonotype: This likely comes from a read error, as the CDR3 has no conserved phenylalanine or tryptophan at its end. The V call is TRBV28, the J call TRBJ1-2; 9 positions agree with TRBD1. Per germline, CDR1 MDHEN and CDR2 SYDVKM. The CDR3 spans 14 residues. The V and J ends lost 8 bases and 1 base, in that order; junction bases with no gene match: 5. The CDR3 coding sequence is TGTGCCAGCTATCGGGACAGGGATAACTATGGCTACACCATC. It is translated as CASYRDRDNYGYTI.

This clonotype was detected a few times. The chain recombines TRBV5-1 with TRBJ1-4, with TRBD1 matching 7 bases. Trimming at V came to 0 bases and at J to 8 bases, leaving 7 bases not matched to a gene. Germline assignment: CDR1 SGHRS and CDR2 YFSETQ. The CDR3 is made up of 15 amino acids. The CDR3 reads CASSLGPGQFEKLFF. CDR3 nucleotides: TGCGCCAGCAGCTTGGGCCCGGGACAGTTCGAAAAACTGTTTTTT.

The rearrangement uses TRBV4-3 and TRBJ1-1, with D possibly matching TRBD1 (5 bases). The CDR3 consists of 13 residues. Germline lookup yields CDR1 LGHNA and CDR2 YSLEER. V gave up 6 bases and J gave up 4 bases, with 12 bases separating them. CDR3: CASRGGESTEAFF. In DNA form, the CDR3 reads TGCGCCAGCAGAGGAGGGGAAAGCACTGAAGCTTTCTTT.

This clonotype was seen a few times. This chain connects TRBV19 to TRBJ2-2; D possibly corresponds to TRBD1 (5 bases). V gave up 11 bases and J gave up 1 base, with 17 bases separating them. From germline, CDR1 is LNHDA and CDR2 SQIVND (reference sequence). The CDR3 spans 15 residues. This CDR3 is CAGLFFQGNTGELFF. The CDR3 DNA reads TGTGCCGGCCTATTCTTCCAGGGGAACACCGGGGAGCTGTTTTTT.